Below, one T cell receptor (beta chain) is given with its context. The antigen is unknown. Oncomine TCR Beta short-read sequencing was applied to DNA from cultured CD4+ T cells. Using its own MiXCR run on the PCR reads, TCRdb lists one record per CDR3 protein. The sample has around 5,000 distinct CDR3 sequences; 44% are singletons. This entry comes from a study of vaccination and CD4 T cells after COVID-19. About the research overall: Collection of post-COVID samples occurred a median approximately 93 days after diagnosis, spanning a range of 35 to 161. The authors used overlapping spike peptides from SARS-CoV-2, HCoV-NL63, HCoV-OC43 and HCoV-229E to stimulate cells.

Sample treatment: roughly 10-day PBMC culture with coronavirus spike peptide pools or control peptides (ViraFEST assay). Having spent roughly 11 days in culture, CD4+ T cells were then isolated by negative selection. Sequenced material: CD4+ T cells from blood, cultured in vitro, taken after SARS-CoV-2 vaccination. The receptor was derived from a human donor who had recovered from COVID-19.

The DNA for the CDR3 is TGTGCCAGCGAAAATCAGACAGAGCCGAAGGGCGAGCAGTACTTC. Its translation: CASENQTEPKGEQYF. The chain uses TRBV25-1 and TRBJ2-7; D might be TRBD1 (5 bases). The V end lost 8 bases, the J end lost 6 bases, and 23 bases lay between the germline ends. The CDR3 runs 15 residues. Germline CDR1 MGHDK, CDR2 SYGVNS.